The TCR beta chain under discussion was sequenced for a study of blood T cell repertoires in COVID-19. About the research overall: Specimens from acute and convalescent COVID-19 originated in the United States, Italy and Spain. The analysed material was cDNA or gDNA that came from T cells, B-cell-depleted T cells, or PBMCs.

Per the authors' pipeline: Amplified reference gene primers provided the basis for estimating nucleated cell counts. Clones were read by immunoSEQ multiplex PCR, and TCRdb kept only the in-frame ones, dropping some. That table gives V, J and clone size, and the DNA gave D and trimming. Of hundreds of thousands of clones in the sample, roughly nine tenths were seen once. Looked up from germline, CDR1 is MDHEN and CDR2 is SYDVKM. There are 16 residues in the CDR3. Trimming shortened V by 6 bases and J by 1 base, and 16 bases separated the two germline ends. The chain recombines TRBV28 with TRBJ1-5, with D possibly being TRBD1 (6 bases). The material sequenced was peripheral blood. The receptor was derived from a young man with active or convalescent COVID-19. CDR3 amino acids: CASSELGQQSNQPQHF. CDR3 sequence (DNA): TGTGCCAGCAGCGAACTAGGACAGCAAAGCAATCAGCCCCAGCATTTT.